This T cell receptor beta chain was identified during a study of esophageal squamous cell carcinoma under preoperative chemotherapy. Overall study findings and caveats: Chemotherapy was followed by significantly higher TCR diversity in peripheral T cells only, not tumor-infiltrating lymphocytes. Clonal contraction, more than amplification, hit abundant clones after paclitaxel-nedaplatin. After treatment, tumor-infiltrating lymphocytes apparently came partly from blood T cells.

TCRdb processed the PCR reads anew with MiXCR; each CDR3 protein has one entry. The table shows 10,000 to 11,000 distinct CDR3 sequences, with more than 60% occurring only once. Time point in this sample: after preoperative PTX-NDP chemotherapy. Paclitaxel-nedaplatin chemotherapy was given to patients ahead of their surgery. This clonotype has just a few counts. Its antigen is unknown. Sampling was done from a patient given preoperative chemotherapy. The origin of this receptor is a human donor with esophageal squamous cell carcinoma. The donor label of this sample is uncertain.

The CDR3 region is CASSLRTGGEETQYF. Written as DNA, the CDR3 is TGTGCCAGCAGTCTACGGACAGGGGGTGAGGAGACCCAGTACTTC. V and J are TRBV27 and TRBJ2-1, with 10 bases matching TRBD1. The tail of the sequence fits TRBJ2-5 better, so the J call may be wrong. The germline V gene encodes CDR1 MNHEY and CDR2 SMNVEV (reference sequence). The CDR3 totals 15 residues.